This TCR beta chain stems from a study of T cell changes during pregnancy in multiple sclerosis. The ends were cut back, 4 bases at V and 3 bases at J, with 10 bases in the middle. The CDR3 covers 13 residues. CDR1 and CDR2 from the germline V gene are SGHRS and YFSETQ. Clones were read by immunoSEQ multiplex PCR, and TCRdb kept only the in-frame ones, dropping some. The table has fewer than 45,000 clones, 80% to 90% seen once. The origin of this receptor is a female donor with multiple sclerosis, enrolled in a pregnancy study. The sequencing here drew on CD4+ T cells from peripheral blood mononuclear cells, taken in the first trimester of pregnancy. The chain combines TRBV5-1 with TRBJ2-5; D is perhaps TRBD1 (6 bases). The CDR3 nucleotides read TGCGCCAGCAGCACCGGACAGAAAGAGACCCAGTACTTC. Amino acid sequence: CASSTGQKETQYF.